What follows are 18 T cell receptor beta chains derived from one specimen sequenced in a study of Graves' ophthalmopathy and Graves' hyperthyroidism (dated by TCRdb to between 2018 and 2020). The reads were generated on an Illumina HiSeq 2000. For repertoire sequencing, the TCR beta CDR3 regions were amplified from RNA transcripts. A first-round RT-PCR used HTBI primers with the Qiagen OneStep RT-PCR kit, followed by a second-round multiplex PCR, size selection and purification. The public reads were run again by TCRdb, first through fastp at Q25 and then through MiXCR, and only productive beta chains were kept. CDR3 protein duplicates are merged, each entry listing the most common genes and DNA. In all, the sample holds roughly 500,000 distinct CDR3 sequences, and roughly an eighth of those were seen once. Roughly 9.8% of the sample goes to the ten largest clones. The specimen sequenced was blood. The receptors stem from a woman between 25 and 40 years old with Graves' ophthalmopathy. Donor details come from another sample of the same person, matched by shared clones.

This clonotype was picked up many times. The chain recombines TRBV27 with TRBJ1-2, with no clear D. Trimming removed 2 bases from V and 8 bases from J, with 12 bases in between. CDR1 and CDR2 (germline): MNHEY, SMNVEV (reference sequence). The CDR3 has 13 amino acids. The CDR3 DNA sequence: TGTGCCAGCAGTTTAGTGGAGGGCCGGGGCTACACCTTC. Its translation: CASSLVEGRGYTF.

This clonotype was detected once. In DNA form, the CDR3 reads TGTGCCAGCAGTTTCGGGTCCTTCTATGGCTACACCTTC. Encoded protein: CASSFGSFYGYTF. The J gene is TRBJ1-2, the V gene TRBV28; unclear D gene. Germline CDR1 MDHEN, CDR2 SYDVKM. The CDR3 sequence is 13 residues long. Trimming took 3 bases from V and 4 from J, leaving 9 bases between them.

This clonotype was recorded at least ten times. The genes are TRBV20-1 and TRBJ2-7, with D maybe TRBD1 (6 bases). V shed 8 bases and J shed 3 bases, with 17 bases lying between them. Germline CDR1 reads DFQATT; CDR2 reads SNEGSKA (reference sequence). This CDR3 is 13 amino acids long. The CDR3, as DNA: TGCAGTTGGGGGCGTAATAACTACTACGAGCAGTACTTC. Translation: CSWGRNNYYEQYF.

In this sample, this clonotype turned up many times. The chain's CDR3 is CATRDSHNSPLHF. The CDR3 coding sequence is TGTGCCACCCGGGACAGTCATAATTCACCCCTCCACTTT. The chain links TRBV28 to TRBJ1-6; 7 nucleotides line up with TRBD1. The CDR3 covers 13 residues. V lost 10 bases, J lost 5 bases, and 5 bases stayed unmatched. Germline CDR1 is MDHEN and CDR2 is SYDVKM.

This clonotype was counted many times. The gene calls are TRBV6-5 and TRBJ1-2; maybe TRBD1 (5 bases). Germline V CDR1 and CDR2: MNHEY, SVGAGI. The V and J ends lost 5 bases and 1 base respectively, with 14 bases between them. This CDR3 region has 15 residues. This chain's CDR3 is CASSPTGVINYGYTF. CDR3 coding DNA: TGTGCCAGCAGTCCAACGGGGGTAATTAACTATGGCTACACCTTC.

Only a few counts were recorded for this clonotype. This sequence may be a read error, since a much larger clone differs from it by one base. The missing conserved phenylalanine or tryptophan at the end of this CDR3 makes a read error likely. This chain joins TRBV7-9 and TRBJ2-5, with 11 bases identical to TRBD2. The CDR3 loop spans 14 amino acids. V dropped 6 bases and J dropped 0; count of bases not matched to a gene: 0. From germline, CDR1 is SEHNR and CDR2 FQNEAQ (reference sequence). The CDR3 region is CASRTSGDQETQYY. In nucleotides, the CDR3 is TGTGCCAGCAGGACTAGCGGGGACCAAGAGACCCAGTACTAC.

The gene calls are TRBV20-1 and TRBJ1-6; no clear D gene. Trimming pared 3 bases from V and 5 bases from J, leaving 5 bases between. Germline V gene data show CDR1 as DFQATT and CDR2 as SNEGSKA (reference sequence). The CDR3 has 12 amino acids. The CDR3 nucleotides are TGCAGTGCTAGGAGGGATAATTCACCCCTCCACTTT. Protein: CSARRDNSPLHF.

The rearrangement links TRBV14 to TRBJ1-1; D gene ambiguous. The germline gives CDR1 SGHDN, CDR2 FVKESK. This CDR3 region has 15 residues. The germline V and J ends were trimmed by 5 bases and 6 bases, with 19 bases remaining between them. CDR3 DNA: TGTGCCAGCAGCTTGACGGCGATCAAACCCCCTGAAGCTTTCTTT. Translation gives CASSLTAIKPPEAFF. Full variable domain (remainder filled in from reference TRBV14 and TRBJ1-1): EAGVTQFPSHSVIEKGQTVTLRCDPISGHDNLYWYRRVMGKEIKFLLHFVKESKQDESGMPNNRFLAERTGGTYSTLKVQPAELEDSGVYFCASSLTAIKPPEAFFGQGTRLTVV.

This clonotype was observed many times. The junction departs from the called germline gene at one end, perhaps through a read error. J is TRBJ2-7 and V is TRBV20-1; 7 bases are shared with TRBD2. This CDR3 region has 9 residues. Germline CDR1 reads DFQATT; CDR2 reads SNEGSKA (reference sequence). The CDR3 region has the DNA TGCAGTGCTAGCTCTAGCGGCCTTTTC. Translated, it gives CSASSSGLF.

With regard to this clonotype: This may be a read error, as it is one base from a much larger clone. CDR3: CSARGQVYEQCF. The DNA of the CDR3 is TGCAGTGCTAGAGGACAAGTCTACGAGCAGTGCTTC. The V call is TRBV20-1, the J call TRBJ2-7; D is unclear. The CDR3 spans 12 residues. Germline CDR1 reads DFQATT; CDR2 reads SNEGSKA (reference sequence).

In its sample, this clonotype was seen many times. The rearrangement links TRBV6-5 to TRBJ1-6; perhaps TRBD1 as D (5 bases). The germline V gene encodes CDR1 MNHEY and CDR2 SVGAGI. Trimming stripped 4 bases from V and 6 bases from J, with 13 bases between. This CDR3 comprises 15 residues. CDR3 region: CASSWGLFGNSPLHF. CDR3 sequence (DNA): TGTGCCAGCAGTTGGGGCTTATTCGGTAATTCACCCCTCCACTTT.

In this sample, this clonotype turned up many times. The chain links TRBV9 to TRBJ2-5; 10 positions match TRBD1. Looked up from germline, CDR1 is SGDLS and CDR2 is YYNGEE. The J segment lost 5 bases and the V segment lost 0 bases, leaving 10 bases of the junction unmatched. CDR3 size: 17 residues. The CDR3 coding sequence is TGTGCCAGCAGCGTAGGGCCTGGGACAGGGGATCGGGAGACCCAGTACTTC. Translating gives CASSVGPGTGDRETQYF. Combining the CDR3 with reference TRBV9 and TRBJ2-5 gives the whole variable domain DSGVTQTPKHLITATGQRVTLRCSPRSGDLSVYWYQQSLDQGLQFLIQYYNGEERAKGNILERFSAQQFPDLHSELNLSSLELGDSALYFCASSVGPGTGDRETQYFGPGTRLLVL.

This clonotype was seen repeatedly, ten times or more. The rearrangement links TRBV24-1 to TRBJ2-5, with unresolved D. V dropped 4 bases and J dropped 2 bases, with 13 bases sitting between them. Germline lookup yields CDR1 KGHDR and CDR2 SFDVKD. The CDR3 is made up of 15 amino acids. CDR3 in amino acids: CATSDKSVVQETQYF. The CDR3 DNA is TGTGCCACCAGTGACAAGTCAGTAGTTCAAGAGACCCAGTACTTC.

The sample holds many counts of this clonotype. The CDR3 loop reads CSARGDDYEQYF. DNA for the CDR3: TGCAGTGCTAGAGGTGATGACTACGAGCAGTACTTC. The chain combines TRBV20-1 with TRBJ2-7; D ambiguous. Germline lookup yields CDR1 DFQATT and CDR2 SNEGSKA (reference sequence). Trimming shortened V by 1 base and J by 3 bases, and 7 bases separated the two germline ends. The CDR3 is made up of 12 amino acids.

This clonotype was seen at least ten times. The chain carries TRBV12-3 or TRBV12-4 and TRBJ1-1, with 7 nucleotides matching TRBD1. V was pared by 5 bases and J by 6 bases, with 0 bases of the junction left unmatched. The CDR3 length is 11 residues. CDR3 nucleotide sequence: TGTGCCAGCAGTGGGACAGCTGAAGCTTTCTTT. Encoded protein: CASSGTAEAFF.

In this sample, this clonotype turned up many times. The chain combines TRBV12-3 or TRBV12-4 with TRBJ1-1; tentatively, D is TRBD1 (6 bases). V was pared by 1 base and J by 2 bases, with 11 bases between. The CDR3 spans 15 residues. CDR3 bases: TGTGCCAGCAGTTTAGGAGGGGGGGGAAACACTGAAGCTTTCTTT. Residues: CASSLGGGGNTEAFF.

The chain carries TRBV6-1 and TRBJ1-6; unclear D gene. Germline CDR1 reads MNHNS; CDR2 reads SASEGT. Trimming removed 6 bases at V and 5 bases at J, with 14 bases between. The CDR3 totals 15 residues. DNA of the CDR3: TGTGCCAGCAGCCTAGGTCAGCCGGATAATTCACCCCTCCACTTT. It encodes CASSLGQPDNSPLHF.

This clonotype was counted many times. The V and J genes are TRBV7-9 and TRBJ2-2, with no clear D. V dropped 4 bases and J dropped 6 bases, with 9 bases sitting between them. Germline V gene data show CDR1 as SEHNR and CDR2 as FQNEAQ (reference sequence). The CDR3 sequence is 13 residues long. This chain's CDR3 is CASSSPQAGELFF. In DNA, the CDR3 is TGTGCCAGCAGCTCCCCGCAGGCCGGGGAGCTGTTTTTT.